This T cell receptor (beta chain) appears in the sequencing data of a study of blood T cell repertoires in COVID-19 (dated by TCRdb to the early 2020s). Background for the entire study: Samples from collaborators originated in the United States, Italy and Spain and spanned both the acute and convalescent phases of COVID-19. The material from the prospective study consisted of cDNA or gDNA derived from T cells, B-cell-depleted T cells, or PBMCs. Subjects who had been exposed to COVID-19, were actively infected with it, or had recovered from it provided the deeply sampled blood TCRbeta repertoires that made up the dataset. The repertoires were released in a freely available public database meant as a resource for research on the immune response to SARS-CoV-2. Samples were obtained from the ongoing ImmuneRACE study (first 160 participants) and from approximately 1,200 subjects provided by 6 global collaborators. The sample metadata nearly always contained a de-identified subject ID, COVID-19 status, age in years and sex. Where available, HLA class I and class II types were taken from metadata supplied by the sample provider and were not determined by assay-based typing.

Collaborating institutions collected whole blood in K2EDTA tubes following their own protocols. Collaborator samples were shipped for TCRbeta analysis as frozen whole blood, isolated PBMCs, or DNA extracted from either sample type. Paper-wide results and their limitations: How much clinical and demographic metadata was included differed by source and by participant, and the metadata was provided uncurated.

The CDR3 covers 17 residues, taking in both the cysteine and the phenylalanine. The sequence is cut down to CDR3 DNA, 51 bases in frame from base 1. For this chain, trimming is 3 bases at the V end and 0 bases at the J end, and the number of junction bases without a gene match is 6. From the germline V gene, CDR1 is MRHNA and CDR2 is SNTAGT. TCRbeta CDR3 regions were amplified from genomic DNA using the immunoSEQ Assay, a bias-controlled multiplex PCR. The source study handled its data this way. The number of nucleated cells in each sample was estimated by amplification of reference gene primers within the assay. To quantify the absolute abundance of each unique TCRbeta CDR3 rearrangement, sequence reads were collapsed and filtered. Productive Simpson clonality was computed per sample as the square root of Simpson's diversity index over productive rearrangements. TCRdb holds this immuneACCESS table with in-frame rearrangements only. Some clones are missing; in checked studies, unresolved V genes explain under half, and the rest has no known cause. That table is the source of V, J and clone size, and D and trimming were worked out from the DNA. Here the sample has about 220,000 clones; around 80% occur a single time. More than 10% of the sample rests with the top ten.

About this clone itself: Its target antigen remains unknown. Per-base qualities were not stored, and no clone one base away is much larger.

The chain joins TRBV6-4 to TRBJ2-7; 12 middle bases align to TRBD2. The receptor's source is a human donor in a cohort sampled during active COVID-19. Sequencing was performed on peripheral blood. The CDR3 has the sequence CASSERATSGSSYEQYF. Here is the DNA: TGTGCCAGCAGTGAGAGGGCGACTAGCGGGAGCTCCTACGAGCAGTACTTC.